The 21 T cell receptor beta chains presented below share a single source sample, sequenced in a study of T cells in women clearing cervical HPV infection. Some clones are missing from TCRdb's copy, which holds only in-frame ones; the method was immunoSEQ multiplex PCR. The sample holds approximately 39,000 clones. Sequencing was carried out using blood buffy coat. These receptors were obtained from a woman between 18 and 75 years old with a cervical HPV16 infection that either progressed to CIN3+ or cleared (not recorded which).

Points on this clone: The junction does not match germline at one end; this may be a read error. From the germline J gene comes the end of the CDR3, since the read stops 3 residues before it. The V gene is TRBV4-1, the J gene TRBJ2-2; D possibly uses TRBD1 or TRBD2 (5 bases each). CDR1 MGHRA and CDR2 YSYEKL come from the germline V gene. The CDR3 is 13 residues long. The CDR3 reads CTSGRRVPGELFF. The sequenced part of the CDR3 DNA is TGCACCAGCGGACGCAGGGTCCCCGGGGAG.

CDR3 residues: CASSLGTARTDPQHF. Incomplete CDR3 DNA: TGTGCCAGCTCACTCGGGACAGCCAGGACAGATCCC. This chain links TRBV18 with TRBJ1-5; 7 bases agree with TRBD1. The read halts 3 residues ahead of the CDR3 end, with the missing end drawn from the germline J gene. The CDR3 contains 15 residues. Germline lookup yields CDR1 KGHSH and CDR2 LQKENI.

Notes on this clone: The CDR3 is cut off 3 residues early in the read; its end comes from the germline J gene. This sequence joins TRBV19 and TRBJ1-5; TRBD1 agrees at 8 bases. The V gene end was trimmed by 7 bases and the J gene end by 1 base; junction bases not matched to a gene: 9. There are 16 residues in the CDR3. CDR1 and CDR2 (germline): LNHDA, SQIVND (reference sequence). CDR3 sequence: CASTPLRGQSNQPQHF. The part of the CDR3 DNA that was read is TGTGCCAGTACCCCTCTCAGGGGGCAAAGCAATCAGCCC.

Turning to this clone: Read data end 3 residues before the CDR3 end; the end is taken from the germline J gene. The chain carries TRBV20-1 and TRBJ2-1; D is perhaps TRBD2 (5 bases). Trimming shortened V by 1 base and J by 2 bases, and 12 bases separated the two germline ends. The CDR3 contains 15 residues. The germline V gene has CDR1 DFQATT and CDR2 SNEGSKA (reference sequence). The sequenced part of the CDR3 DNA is TGCAGTGCTAGAGTCGAGGGCCCTGCCTACAATGAG. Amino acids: CSARVEGPAYNE. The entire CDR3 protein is CSARVEGPAYNEQFF.

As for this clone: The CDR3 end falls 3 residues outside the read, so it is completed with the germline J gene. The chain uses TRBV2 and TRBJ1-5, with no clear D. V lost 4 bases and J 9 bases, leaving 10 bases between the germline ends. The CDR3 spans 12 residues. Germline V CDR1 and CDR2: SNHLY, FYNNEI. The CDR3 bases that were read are TGTGCCAGCAGTGGAGGGTTCGGGCCC. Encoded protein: CASSGGFGP. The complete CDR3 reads CASSGGFGPQHF.

The CDR3 protein is CASSLWTGADEQFF. Incomplete CDR3 DNA: TGCGCCAGCAGCTTATGGACAGGGGCGGATGAG. The chain joins TRBV5-1 to TRBJ2-1; TRBD1 matches at 9 bases. Read sequence stops 3 residues before the CDR3 end, and the germline J gene provides the missing end. CDR3 length: 14 residues. The germline CDR1 and CDR2 sequences are SGHRS and YFSETQ. J was trimmed by 8 bases and V by 2 bases; bases with no gene match: 5.

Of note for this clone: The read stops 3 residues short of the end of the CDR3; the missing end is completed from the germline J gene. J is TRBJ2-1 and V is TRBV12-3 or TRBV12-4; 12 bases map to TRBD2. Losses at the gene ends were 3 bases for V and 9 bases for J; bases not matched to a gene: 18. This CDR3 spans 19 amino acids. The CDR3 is CASSFYHPPTSGGGGEQFF. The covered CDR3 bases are TGTGCCAGCAGTTTCTATCACCCGCCGACTAGCGGGGGAGGAGGTGAG.

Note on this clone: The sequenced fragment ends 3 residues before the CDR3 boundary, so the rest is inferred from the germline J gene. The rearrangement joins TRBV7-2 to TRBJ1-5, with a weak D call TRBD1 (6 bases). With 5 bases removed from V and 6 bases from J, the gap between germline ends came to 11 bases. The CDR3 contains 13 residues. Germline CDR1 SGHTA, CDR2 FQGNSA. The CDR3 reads CASSPGQTQPQHF. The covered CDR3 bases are TGTGCCAGCAGCCCCGGACAGACTCAGCCC.

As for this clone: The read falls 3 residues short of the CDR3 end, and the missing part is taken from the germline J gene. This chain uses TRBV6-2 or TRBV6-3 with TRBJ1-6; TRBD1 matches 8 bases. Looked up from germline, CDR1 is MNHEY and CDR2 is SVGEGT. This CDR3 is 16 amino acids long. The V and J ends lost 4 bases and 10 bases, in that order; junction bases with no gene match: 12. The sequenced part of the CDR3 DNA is TGTGCCAGCAGTTCCAACCCCGGACAGGGACAGTCACCC. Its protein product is CASSSNPGQGQSP. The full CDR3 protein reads CASSSNPGQGQSPLHF.

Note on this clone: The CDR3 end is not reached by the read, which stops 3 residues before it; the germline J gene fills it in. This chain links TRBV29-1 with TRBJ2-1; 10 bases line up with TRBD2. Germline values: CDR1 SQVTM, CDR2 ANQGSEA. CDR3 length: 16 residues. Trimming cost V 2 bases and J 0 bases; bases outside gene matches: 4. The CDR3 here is CSVESPSGSSYNEQFF. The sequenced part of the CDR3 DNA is TGCAGCGTTGAATCGCCTAGCGGGAGCTCCTACAATGAG.

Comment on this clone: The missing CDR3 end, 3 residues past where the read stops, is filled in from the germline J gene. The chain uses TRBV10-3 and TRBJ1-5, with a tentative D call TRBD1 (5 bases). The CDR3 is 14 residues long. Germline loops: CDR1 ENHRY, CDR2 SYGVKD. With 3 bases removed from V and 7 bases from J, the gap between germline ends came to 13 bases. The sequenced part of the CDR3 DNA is TGTGCCATCAGTGACGTTGGGAGGGGCCAGCCC. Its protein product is CAISDVGRGQP. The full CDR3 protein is CAISDVGRGQPQHF.

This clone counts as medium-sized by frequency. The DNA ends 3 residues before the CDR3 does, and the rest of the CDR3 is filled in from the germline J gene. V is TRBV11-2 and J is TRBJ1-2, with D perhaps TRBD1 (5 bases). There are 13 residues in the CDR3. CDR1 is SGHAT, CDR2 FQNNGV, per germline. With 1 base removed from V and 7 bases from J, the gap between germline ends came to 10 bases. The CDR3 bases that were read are TGTGCCAGCAGCTTAGGCGCAGGGTTTGGC. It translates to CASSLGAGFG. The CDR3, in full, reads CASSLGAGFGYTF.

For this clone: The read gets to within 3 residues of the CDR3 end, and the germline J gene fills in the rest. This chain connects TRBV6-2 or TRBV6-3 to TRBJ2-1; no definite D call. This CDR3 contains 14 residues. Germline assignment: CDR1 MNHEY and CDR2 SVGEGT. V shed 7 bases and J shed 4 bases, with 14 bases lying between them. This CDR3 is CASTLREEYNEQFF. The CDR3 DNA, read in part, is TGTGCCAGCACCCTACGAGAAGAATACAATGAG.

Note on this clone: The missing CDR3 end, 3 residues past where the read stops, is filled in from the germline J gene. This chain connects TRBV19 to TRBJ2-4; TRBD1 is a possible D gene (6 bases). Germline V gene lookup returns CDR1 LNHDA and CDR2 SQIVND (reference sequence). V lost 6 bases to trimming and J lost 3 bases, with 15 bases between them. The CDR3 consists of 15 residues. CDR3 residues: CASSPEQGGKNIQYF. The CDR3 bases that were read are TGTGCCAGTAGCCCCGAACAGGGCGGCAAAAACATT.

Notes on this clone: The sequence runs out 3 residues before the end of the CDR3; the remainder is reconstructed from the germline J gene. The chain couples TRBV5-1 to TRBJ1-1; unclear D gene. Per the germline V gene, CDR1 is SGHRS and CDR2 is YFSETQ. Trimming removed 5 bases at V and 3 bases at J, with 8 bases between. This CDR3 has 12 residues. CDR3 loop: CASSRGHTEAFF. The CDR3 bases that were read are TGCGCCAGCAGTCGGGGTCACACTGAA.

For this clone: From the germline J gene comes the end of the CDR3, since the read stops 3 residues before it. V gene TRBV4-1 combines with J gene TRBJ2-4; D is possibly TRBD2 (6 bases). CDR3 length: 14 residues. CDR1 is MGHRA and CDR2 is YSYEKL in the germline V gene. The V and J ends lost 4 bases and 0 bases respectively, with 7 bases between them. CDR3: CASSLGLAKNIQYF. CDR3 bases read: TGCGCCAGCAGCCTGGGACTAGCCAAAAACATT.

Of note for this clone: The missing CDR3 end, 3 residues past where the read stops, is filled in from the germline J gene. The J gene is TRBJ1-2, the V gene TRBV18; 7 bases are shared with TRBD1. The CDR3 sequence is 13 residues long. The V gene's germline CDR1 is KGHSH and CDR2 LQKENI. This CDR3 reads CASSPTGADTYTF. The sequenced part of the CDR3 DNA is TGTGCCAGCTCACCCACAGGGGCAGATACC.

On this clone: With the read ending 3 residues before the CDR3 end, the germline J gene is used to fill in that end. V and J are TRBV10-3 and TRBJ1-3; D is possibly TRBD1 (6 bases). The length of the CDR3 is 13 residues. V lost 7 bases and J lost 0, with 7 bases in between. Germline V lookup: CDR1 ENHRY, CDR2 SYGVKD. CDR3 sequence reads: CAIKGDSGNTIYF. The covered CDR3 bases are TGTGCCATCAAGGGGGACTCTGGAAACACC.

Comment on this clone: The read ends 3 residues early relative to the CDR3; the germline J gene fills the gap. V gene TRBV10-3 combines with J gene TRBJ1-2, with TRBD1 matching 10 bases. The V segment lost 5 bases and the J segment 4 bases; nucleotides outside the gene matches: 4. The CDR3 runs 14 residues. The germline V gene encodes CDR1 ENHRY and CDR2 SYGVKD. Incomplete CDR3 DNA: TGTGCCATCAGTCCCGGGACAGGGGTCTATGGC. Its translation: CAISPGTGVYG. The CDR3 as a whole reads CAISPGTGVYGYTF.

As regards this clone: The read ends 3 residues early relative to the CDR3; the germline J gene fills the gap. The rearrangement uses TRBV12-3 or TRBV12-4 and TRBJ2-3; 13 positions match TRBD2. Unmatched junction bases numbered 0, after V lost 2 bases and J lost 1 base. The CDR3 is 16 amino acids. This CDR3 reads CASSLTSGGGTDTQYF. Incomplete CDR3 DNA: TGTGCCAGCAGTTTAACTAGCGGGGGGGGCACAGATACG.

The covered CDR3 bases are TGTGCCAGCTCGGGGGCTAGCGGACCCTACGAG. Protein sequence: CASSGASGPYE. The CDR3 in its entirety is CASSGASGPYEQYF. The V gene is TRBV18, the J gene TRBJ2-7; weak D call: TRBD2 (7 bases). The CDR3 end is not reached by the read, which stops 3 residues before it; the germline J gene fills it in. CDR1 is KGHSH and CDR2 is LQKENI in the germline V gene. Trimming pared 6 bases from V and 2 bases from J, leaving 14 bases between. There are 14 residues in the CDR3.